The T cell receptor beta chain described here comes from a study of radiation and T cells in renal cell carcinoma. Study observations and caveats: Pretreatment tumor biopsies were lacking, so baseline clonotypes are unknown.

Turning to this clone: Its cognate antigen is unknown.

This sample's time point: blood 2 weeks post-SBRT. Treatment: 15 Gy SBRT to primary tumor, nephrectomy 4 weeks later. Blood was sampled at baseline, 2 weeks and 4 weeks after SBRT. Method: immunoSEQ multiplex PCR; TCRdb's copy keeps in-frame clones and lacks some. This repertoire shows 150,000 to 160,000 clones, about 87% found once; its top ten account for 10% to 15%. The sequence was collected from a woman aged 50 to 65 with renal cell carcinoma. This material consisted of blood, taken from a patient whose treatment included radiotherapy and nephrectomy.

Here the CDR3 reads CASSGRGTEVFLINYGYTF. For the CDR3, the DNA is TGTGCCAGCAGTGGCCGAGGGACGGAGGTTTTCCTCATTAACTATGGCTACACCTTC. The gene calls are TRBV6-1 and TRBJ1-2; D may be TRBD1 (5 bases). The CDR3 is 19 residues long. V was clipped by 4 bases and J by 1 base, with 25 bases between them. CDR1 MNHNS and CDR2 SASEGT come from the germline V gene.